The 25 T cell receptor beta chains below all came from one sample that was sequenced in a study of blood T cells in healthy people across ages. Next came a second PCR, run for about 6 to 11 cycles, which used a sample-barcoded 5' primer along with a J-beta primer mix. TCRdb re-analysed the 5' RACE reads in MiXCR, keeping a single row per CDR3 protein. This sample has approximately 960,000 distinct CDR3 sequences, with 25% to 30% found just once. The same data also contributed to another study, on T cells of mothers and their children.

The material sequenced was blood. These receptors were collected from a woman between 40 and 50 years old in good health.

Ten or more counts support this clonotype. The chain carries TRBV12-3 or TRBV12-4 and TRBJ2-7; TRBD1 agrees at 7 bases. J was trimmed by 2 bases and V by 9 bases; bases with no gene match: 4. There are 12 residues in the CDR3. The CDR3 DNA is TGTGCCAGTGCGACAGGGCCCTACGAGCAGTACTTC. The encoded protein is CASATGPYEQYF.

About this clonotype itself: Its ends do not fully match the called genes, so a read error is possible. The J gene is TRBJ1-2, the V gene TRBV2; D not resolved. The CDR3 totals 14 residues. Per the germline V gene, CDR1 is SNHLY and CDR2 is FYNNEI. Here the CDR3 DNA reads TGTGCTAGCAAAAAGATGCAGAGCGAATTTGGCTACACCTTC. It specifies CASKKMQSEFGYTF.

The chain is built from TRBV9 and TRBJ1-2; D remains ambiguous. This CDR3 is 12 amino acids long. Germline loops: CDR1 SGDLS, CDR2 YYNGEE. Trimming pared 4 bases from V and 2 bases from J, leaving 6 bases between. CDR3 region: CASSSINYGYTF. The CDR3 region has the DNA TGTGCCAGCAGCTCAATAAACTATGGCTACACCTTC.

The chain joins TRBV28 to TRBJ2-1, with 8 bases lining up with TRBD1. Looked up from germline, CDR1 is MDHEN and CDR2 is SYDVKM. The CDR3 runs to 16 residues. Germline trimming cut 6 bases from V and 7 bases from J; bases unmatched to any gene: 14. CDR3 loop: CASSSLRQGPRNEQFF. The CDR3 nucleotides read TGTGCCAGCAGCTCCCTACGACAGGGGCCAAGGAATGAGCAGTTCTTC.

The J gene is TRBJ1-2, the V gene TRBV7-9; unclear D gene. This CDR3 region has 15 residues. Per germline, CDR1 SEHNR and CDR2 FQNEAQ (reference sequence). Trimming took 2 bases from V and 7 from J, leaving 17 bases between them. The CDR3 here is CASSLSASIWGGYTF. CDR3 bases: TGTGCCAGCAGCTTAAGTGCAAGTATTTGGGGTGGCTACACCTTC.

This clonotype was counted only a few times. The chain has TRBV20-1 and TRBJ1-1; the D is unclear. The V and J ends lost 4 bases and 11 bases respectively, with 17 bases between them. Germline assignment: CDR1 DFQATT and CDR2 SNEGSKA (reference sequence). The CDR3 runs 12 residues. The CDR3 bases are TGCAGTGCTAACTCTGGACCCCTGAGGGCTTTCTTT. This codes for CSANSGPLRAFF.

With regard to this clonotype: This may be a read error, as it is one base from a much larger clone. The chain combines TRBV9 with TRBJ1-2; D not certain. The length of the CDR3 is 13 residues. From germline, CDR1 is SGDLS and CDR2 YYNGEE. The CDR3 nucleotides are TGTGCCGGCAGCGTAGTTCAGAATACGGGCTACACCTTC. This sequence encodes CAGSVVQNTGYTF.

This clonotype showed up just a few times. The rearrangement joins TRBV5-1 to TRBJ2-1, with 12 bases lining up with TRBD2. CDR1 and CDR2 from the germline V gene are SGHRS and YFSETQ. The CDR3 sequence is 16 residues long. V was clipped by 1 base and J by 7 bases; unmatched bases: 6. CDR3 residues: CASSLKLAGGPNEQFF. CDR3 nucleotide sequence: TGCGCCAGCAGCTTGAAGCTAGCGGGGGGGCCTAATGAGCAGTTCTTC. Full variable domain (rest looked up from reference TRBV5-1 and TRBJ2-1): KAGVTQTPRYLIKTRGQQVTLSCSPISGHRSVSWYQQTPGQGLQFLFEYFSETQRNKGNFPGRFSGRQFSNSRSEMNVSTLELGDSALYLCASSLKLAGGPNEQFFGPGTRLTVL.

This clonotype occurred many times. This chain links TRBV4-1 with TRBJ2-5; 8 nucleotides align to TRBD1. The V and J ends lost 1 base and 5 bases, in that order; junction bases with no gene match: 12. The CDR3 covers 17 residues. Germline V lookup: CDR1 MGHRA, CDR2 YSYEKL. The CDR3 here is CASSQGTGGSSHETQYF. CDR3 coding DNA: TGCGCCAGCAGCCAAGGAACAGGGGGTAGTTCTCATGAGACCCAGTACTTC.

The chain uses TRBV4-2 and TRBJ1-6, with no clear D. CDR1 and CDR2 from the germline V gene are LGHNA and YNFKEQ. Trimming took 2 bases from V and 4 from J, leaving 9 bases between them. The length of the CDR3 is 15 residues. CDR3 DNA: TGTGCCAGCAGCCAACCGCAGCAGTATAATTCACCCCTCCACTTT. It is translated as CASSQPQQYNSPLHF.

This clonotype came up a few times. The germline gene is not matched at one end of the junction; a read error may be the cause. The rearrangement joins TRBV25-1 to TRBJ2-1; D unresolved. This CDR3 is built from 14 residues. Germline V gene lookup returns CDR1 MGHDK and CDR2 SYGVNS. CDR3 DNA: TGTGCCAGCAGGGAATGGGAAGCTTACAATGAGCAGTTCTTC. Amino acids: CASREWEAYNEQFF.

The genes are TRBV4-2 and TRBJ1-2; unclear D gene. V lost 0 bases and J lost 5, with 13 bases in between. Germline V gene data show CDR1 as LGHNA and CDR2 as YNFKEQ. The CDR3 is 15 amino acids. The CDR3 here is CASSQEGVGGYGYTF. The CDR3, as DNA: TGTGCCAGCAGCCAAGAAGGAGTCGGAGGGTATGGCTACACCTTC.

J is TRBJ2-3 and V is TRBV3-1, with 8 bases lining up with TRBD2. The CDR3 runs to 14 residues. Per germline, CDR1 LGHDT and CDR2 YNNKEL (reference sequence). The J segment lost 2 bases and the V segment lost 5 bases, leaving 3 bases of the junction unmatched. Written as DNA, the CDR3 is TGTGCCAGCAGCTGGACTAGCATCACAGATACGCAGTATTTT. Translated, it gives CASSWTSITDTQYF.

V and J are TRBV7-8 and TRBJ2-2; D might be TRBD2 (6 bases). CDR1 and CDR2 from the germline V gene are SGHVS and FQNEAQ. This CDR3 has 13 residues. Trimming cost V 11 bases and J 4 bases, with 14 bases left between them. The CDR3 sequence: CAGYSGGTGELFF. CDR3 coding DNA: TGTGCCGGCTACTCCGGGGGCACCGGGGAGCTGTTTTTT.

Many counts were recorded for this clonotype. The V and J genes are TRBV5-5 and TRBJ2-1; 9 nucleotides align to TRBD1. The CDR3 is 15 amino acids. Looked up from germline, CDR1 is SGHKS and CDR2 is YYEKEE (reference sequence). The V segment lost 0 bases and the J segment 4 bases; nucleotides outside the gene matches: 2. Here the CDR3 DNA reads TGTGCCAGCAGCTTGGGACAGGGGGTTTACAATGAGCAGTTCTTC. It translates to CASSLGQGVYNEQFF.

This clonotype was seen repeatedly, ten times or more. The V call is TRBV4-2, the J call TRBJ2-1; TRBD2 matches at 13 bases. The CDR3 is 15 amino acids. J gave up 7 bases and V 5 bases, and 5 bases lay outside the gene matches. The germline V gene encodes CDR1 LGHNA and CDR2 YNFKEQ. CDR3 coding DNA: TGTGCCAGCAGCATGACTAGCGGGGGGAATAATGAGCAGTTCTTC. It specifies CASSMTSGGNNEQFF.

This clonotype occurred many times. This sequence joins TRBV5-5 and TRBJ1-2; D is perhaps TRBD1 (6 bases). The germline gives CDR1 SGHKS, CDR2 YYEKEE (reference sequence). The CDR3 extends over 14 amino acids. Trimming left V 2 bases short and J 7 bases short, with 15 bases between. CDR3 DNA sequence: TGTGCCAGCAGCTTCCAACCGACAGGTGGTGGCTACACCTTC. This gives the protein CASSFQPTGGGYTF. The whole variable domain, filled in from reference TRBV5-5 and TRBJ1-2, reads DAGVTQSPTHLIKTRGQQVTLRCSPISGHKSVSWYQQVLGQGPQFIFQYYEKEERGRGNFPDRFSARQFPNYSSELNVNALLLGDSALYLCASSFQPTGGGYTFGSGTRLTVV.

This clonotype was observed many times. The genes are TRBV29-1 and TRBJ2-6; tentatively, D is TRBD1 (5 bases). Germline V gene sequence: CDR1 SQVTM, CDR2 ANQGSEA. Trimming pared 3 bases from V and 1 base from J, leaving 13 bases between. The CDR3 runs to 16 residues. CDR3 sequence reads: CSVDQGSISGANVLTF. The CDR3 DNA is TGCAGCGTTGATCAGGGCTCGATTTCTGGGGCCAACGTCCTGACTTTC.

The chain links TRBV27 to TRBJ2-3; D possibly corresponds to TRBD1 (5 bases). The CDR3 contains 15 residues. The V end lost 2 bases, the J end lost 4 bases, and 13 bases lay between the germline ends. The V gene's germline CDR1 is MNHEY and CDR2 SMNVEV (reference sequence). CDR3 sequence (DNA): TGTGCCAGCAGTTTACTAGGGGCTGGGGCAGATACGCAGTATTTT. This encodes CASSLLGAGADTQYF.

This clonotype was seen more than once but under ten times. The chain combines TRBV28 with TRBJ1-5, with D maybe TRBD1 (6 bases). Germline CDR1 and CDR2: MDHEN and SYDVKM. V lost 5 bases to trimming and J lost 4 bases, with 15 bases between them. This CDR3 comprises 15 residues. The CDR3 nucleotides read TGTGCCAGCAGTCCGGGGGGGCAGACTAATCAGCCCCAGCATTTT. It translates to CASSPGGQTNQPQHF.

This clonotype was counted between two and nine times. This chain uses TRBV20-1 with TRBJ2-7; unclear D gene. This CDR3 contains 14 residues. V dropped 0 bases and J dropped 2 bases, with 11 bases sitting between them. CDR1 is DFQATT and CDR2 is SNEGSKA in the germline V gene (reference sequence). The CDR3 protein is CSARDWSGTYEQYF. The CDR3 DNA reads as TGCAGTGCTAGAGATTGGTCAGGTACCTACGAGCAGTACTTC.

This clonotype was seen a few times. The CDR3 DNA is TGTGCCAGCAGCACCCTAGGACAGGGAGGGAGAAACACCATATATTTT. Translating it yields CASSTLGQGGRNTIYF. The genes are TRBV11-2 and TRBJ1-3, with 8 bases aligning to TRBD1. CDR1 and CDR2 from the germline V gene are SGHAT and FQNNGV. V lost 5 bases to trimming and J lost 5 bases; unmatched junction nucleotides: 11. The CDR3 covers 16 residues.

The rearrangement uses TRBV7-2 and TRBJ2-1, with D perhaps matching TRBD2 (6 bases). Germline lookup yields CDR1 SGHTA and CDR2 FQGNSA. The CDR3 has 16 residues. V was trimmed by 1 base and J by 3 bases, leaving 13 bases between them. CDR3 nucleotide sequence: TGTGCCAGCAGCTTAGATTCCGCGGGGAACTACAATGAGCAGTTCTTC. It specifies CASSLDSAGNYNEQFF.

Turning to this clonotype: Given a much more abundant clone one base away, this may be a read error. The V gene is TRBV29-1, the J gene TRBJ1-5; TRBD1 might be the D (6 bases). The CDR3 consists of 13 residues. V gave up 5 bases and J gave up 2 bases, with 10 bases separating them. Germline values: CDR1 SQVTM, CDR2 ANQGSEA. The CDR3 region is CSVQGTGNQPQHF. The CDR3 DNA reads as TGCAGCGTTCAGGGGACTGGCAATCAGCCCCAGCATTTT.

In the case of this clonotype: This CDR3 fails to terminate in the conserved phenylalanine or tryptophan, so it likely reflects a read error. The chain links TRBV7-2 to TRBJ2-3, with 7 bases identical to TRBD1. This CDR3 is 18 amino acids long. The junction had 15 bases not matched to a gene; V was cut back by 0 bases and J by 6 bases. Per germline, CDR1 SGHTA and CDR2 FQGNSA. The CDR3 DNA sequence: TGTGCCAGCAGCTTAGCCTCCCTTGGGGACAGCAGACATGATACGCAGTATTGT. Translation: CASSLASLGDSRHDTQYC.